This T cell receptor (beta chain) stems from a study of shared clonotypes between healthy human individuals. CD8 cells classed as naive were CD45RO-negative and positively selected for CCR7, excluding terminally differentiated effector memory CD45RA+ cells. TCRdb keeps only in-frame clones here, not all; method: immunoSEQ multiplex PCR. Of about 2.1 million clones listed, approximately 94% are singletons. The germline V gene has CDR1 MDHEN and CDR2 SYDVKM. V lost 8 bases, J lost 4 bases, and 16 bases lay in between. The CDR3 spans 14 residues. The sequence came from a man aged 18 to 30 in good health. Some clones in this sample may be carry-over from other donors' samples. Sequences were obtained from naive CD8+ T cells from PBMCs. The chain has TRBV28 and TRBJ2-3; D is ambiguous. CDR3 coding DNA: TGTGCCAGCTCCCTGCACCTTTTGGCAGATACGCAGTATTTT. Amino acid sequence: CASSLHLLADTQYF.